These T cell receptor beta chains were read from a single sample in a study of shared clonotypes between healthy human individuals. Generated by immunoSEQ multiplex PCR, the TCRdb table keeps only in-frame clones and is missing some. The table includes about 2.1 million clones, 85% to 95% detected once. The sequenced sample consisted of naive CD8+ T cells from PBMCs. Receptor source: a man aged 18-30 years in good health. Some clones in this sample may be carry-over from other donors' samples. The conserved cysteine and the conserved F or W are not part of the CDR3 here. The order of the fields is J gene, clone size, CDR3 length, V gene, CDR3 protein. Not all rows give a size; the values are once, few, many and, for expanded clones, a class.

TRBJ2-1	NA	14	TRBV7-9	ASSTGTSSSYNEQF
TRBJ2-7	NA	11	TRBV27	ASSLGAHYEQY
TRBJ2-7	once	13	TRBV4-1	ASSQEAGPSYEQY
TRBJ1-1	NA	14	TRBV7-9	ASSPAGGSMNTEAF
TRBJ2-1	NA	13	TRBV28	ASSLTTGSYNEQF
TRBJ1-2	NA	12	TRBV7-9	ASSIQGAYLGYT
TRBJ1-5	NA	14	TRBV28	ASSLYPGKGNQPQH
TRBJ2-3	NA	15	TRBV9	ASSVVPTGAPTDTQY
TRBJ1-1	NA	15	TRBV4-3	ASSQDPPGGMNTEAF
TRBJ2-7	NA	13	TRBV5-1	ASSLGQGKPYEQY
TRBJ2-1	NA	17	TRBV10-3	ATTTHLAEGTFSYNEQF
TRBJ2-7	NA	9	TRBV6-6	ASREAGEQY
TRBJ2-7	NA	13	TRBV9	ASTPTRDASYEQY
TRBJ2-7	NA	15	TRBV18	ASSSPRTPGGLYEQY
TRBJ2-2	NA	14	TRBV28	ASSKRDRSYTGELF
TRBJ2-1	few	11	TRBV19	ASIGQSRYEQF
TRBJ2-4	NA	12	TRBV27	ASSGVAPGDIQY
TRBJ1-2	NA	12	TRBV30	AWSGPIFLYGYT
TRBJ2-5	NA	14	TRBV2	ASSEASTRFGETQY
TRBJ1-2	NA	12	TRBV2	ASSESGGNYGYT
TRBJ1-3	NA	12	TRBV10-3	AIMGSITGNTIY
TRBJ1-3	NA	13	TRBV5-4	ASSNRQGAGNTIY
TRBJ2-3	NA	12	TRBV6-1	ASRVGLAGGKQY
TRBJ1-5	NA	11	TRBV7-9	ASCKGSGQPQH
TRBJ1-1	few	11	TRBV14	ASSQVRSAEAF
TRBJ2-5	NA	13	TRBV9	ASSFGGVPMETQY
TRBJ1-1	NA	10	TRBV11-2	ASSLGTYEAF